The 20 T cell receptor beta chains in this list originate from one sample, sequenced in a study of CD8+ T cells in alopecia areata listed by TCRdb under 2018. Taken with the paper, the label for time point translates to: baseline before oral tofacitinib. The method was the immunoSEQ multiplex PCR assay. RNA was extracted from all samples and reverse transcribed into cDNA as template for TCR sequencing. TCRdb mirrors the immuneACCESS table, restricted to in-frame sequences. Some clones are absent from its copies; in checked studies, under half trace to an unresolved V gene, and the reason for the others is unknown. Recorded for this sample are 150,000 to 200,000 clones; roughly 70% of them occurred a single time. About an eighth of the sample comes from the top ten. Specimen: CD8+ T cells sorted from blood, collected at week 0. The receptors come from a human donor with alopecia areata.

This clone was seen once. The chain is built from TRBV7-8 and TRBJ2-7, with no clear D. This CDR3 is built from 12 residues. CDR1 and CDR2 (germline): SGHVS, FQNEAQ. With 7 bases removed from V and 2 bases from J, the gap between germline ends came to 9 bases. This chain's CDR3 is CASTGSAYEQYF. In nucleotides, the CDR3 is TGTGCCAGCACCGGGTCCGCCTACGAGCAGTACTTC.

The chain carries TRBV30 and TRBJ1-2; D unclear. Germline V gene data show CDR1 as GTSNPN and CDR2 as SVGIG (reference sequence). This CDR3 region has 12 residues. CDR3 DNA sequence: TGTGCTTCTAGGACGGAGAACTATGGCTACACCTTC. This sequence encodes CASRTENYGYTF.

V is TRBV9 and J is TRBJ1-1, with TRBD1 as a possible D gene (5 bases). V was clipped by 0 bases and J by 7 bases, with 13 bases between them. The CDR3 spans 14 residues. The germline gives CDR1 SGDLS, CDR2 YYNGEE. The CDR3: CASSVGGGPGEAFF. CDR3 DNA sequence: TGTGCCAGCAGCGTAGGTGGGGGACCGGGTGAAGCTTTCTTT.

The chain carries TRBV27 and TRBJ1-4; unclear D gene. This CDR3 region has 15 residues. Germline V CDR1 and CDR2: MNHEY, SMNVEV (reference sequence). Trimming removed 4 bases at V and 8 bases at J, with 17 bases between. CDR3 DNA: TGTGCCAGCAGTTCAATCCCCCCTGAGATAGAAAAACTGTTTTTT. Encoded protein: CASSSIPPEIEKLFF.

V gene TRBV6-5 combines with J gene TRBJ1-2; no definite D call. CDR3 length equals 11 residues. Germline V lookup: CDR1 MNHEY, CDR2 SVGAGI. Trimming pared 10 bases from V and 6 bases from J, leaving 12 bases between. The CDR3 DNA reads as TGTGCCATCCACACCCCCCATGGCTACACCTTC. Amino acid sequence: CAIHTPHGYTF.

This clone was seen a handful of times. The chain links TRBV27 to TRBJ1-5, with D perhaps TRBD1 (5 bases). V was pared by 6 bases and J by 0 bases, with 9 bases between. The CDR3 extends over 14 amino acids. Germline CDR1 MNHEY, CDR2 SMNVEV (reference sequence). CDR3 sequence reads: CASSRGNSNQPQHF. In DNA form, the CDR3 reads TGTGCCAGCAGCCGGGGGAATAGCAATCAGCCCCAGCATTTT.

V and J are TRBV15 and TRBJ1-5; the D gene is possibly TRBD1 (6 bases). CDR1 is LNHNV and CDR2 is YYDKDF in the germline V gene (reference sequence). The CDR3 is made up of 16 amino acids. Trimming removed 0 bases at V and 1 base at J, with 10 bases between. The CDR3: CATSREGGRSNQPQHF. CDR3 DNA: TGTGCCACCAGCAGAGAAGGGGGAAGGAGCAATCAGCCCCAGCATTTT.

The chain couples TRBV5-1 to TRBJ2-1; D call uncertain. Trimming stripped 3 bases from V and 5 bases from J, with 15 bases between. There are 15 residues in the CDR3. Per germline, CDR1 SGHRS and CDR2 YFSETQ. The CDR3 DNA sequence: TGCGCCAGCAGCTCGATTGGGCACCCGGACAATGAGCAGTTCTTC. This gives the protein CASSSIGHPDNEQFF. The variable domain in full, with the rest retrieved from reference TRBV5-1 and TRBJ2-1, is KAGVTQTPRYLIKTRGQQVTLSCSPISGHRSVSWYQQTPGQGLQFLFEYFSETQRNKGNFPGRFSGRQFSNSRSEMNVSTLELGDSALYLCASSSIGHPDNEQFFGPGTRLTVL.

V and J are TRBV29-1 and TRBJ2-1; 10 positions agree with TRBD1. Germline values: CDR1 SQVTM, CDR2 ANQGSEA. This CDR3 is built from 14 residues. The V segment lost 1 base and the J segment 10 bases; nucleotides outside the gene matches: 7. CDR3 nucleotides: TGCAGCGTTGAAGCCGGGACAGGGGTTGAAGAGCAGTTCTTC. Protein product: CSVEAGTGVEEQFF.

The chain combines TRBV7-9 with TRBJ1-2, with D possibly matching TRBD1 (6 bases). The CDR3 is made up of 13 amino acids. Germline lookup yields CDR1 SEHNR and CDR2 FQNEAQ (reference sequence). V was trimmed by 5 bases and J by 8 bases, leaving 15 bases between them. As DNA, the CDR3 is TGTGCCAGCAGCGCTCGAACAGGGCCCGGCTACACCTTC. It translates to CASSARTGPGYTF.

In this sample, this clone turned up a few times. This chain joins TRBV29-1 and TRBJ2-7, with a weak D call TRBD1 (5 bases). From germline, CDR1 is SQVTM and CDR2 ANQGSEA. The CDR3 totals 15 residues. Trimming took off 4 bases at V and 0 bases at J, with 16 bases between the two ends. CDR3 bases: TGCAGCGTTGGGAAAAACAGGAAGGACTCCTACGAGCAGTACTTC. Translating it yields CSVGKNRKDSYEQYF.

V gene TRBV25-1 combines with J gene TRBJ2-2, with unresolved D. This CDR3 has 15 amino acids. CDR1 is MGHDK and CDR2 is SYGVNS in the germline V gene. With 3 bases removed from V and 7 bases from J, the gap between germline ends came to 15 bases. The DNA for the CDR3 is TGTGCCAGCAGTGACCCACTGGGTAGTTTCGGGGAGCTGTTTTTT. Amino acid sequence: CASSDPLGSFGELFF. The full variable domain, rest sourced from reference TRBV25-1 and TRBJ2-2, is EADIYQTPRYLVIGTGKKITLECSQTMGHDKMYWYQQDPGMELHLIHYSYGVNSTEKGDLSSESTVSRIRTEHFPLTLESARPSHTSQYLCASSDPLGSFGELFFGEGSRLTVL.

This clone occurred once. This chain links TRBV9 with TRBJ1-2; no definite D call. CDR1 is SGDLS, CDR2 YYNGEE, per germline. The CDR3 is made up of 13 amino acids. V lost 3 bases and J lost 6, with 12 bases in between. CDR3 coding DNA: TGTGCCAGCAGCGCCACCATAAGGGATGGCTACACCTTC. It is translated as CASSATIRDGYTF. Together with reference TRBV9 and TRBJ1-2, the CDR3 gives the full variable domain: DSGVTQTPKHLITATGQRVTLRCSPRSGDLSVYWYQQSLDQGLQFLIQYYNGEERAKGNILERFSAQQFPDLHSELNLSSLELGDSALYFCASSATIRDGYTFGSGTRLTVV.

This clone occurred once. This chain uses TRBV5-4 with TRBJ1-1; D might be TRBD1 (5 bases). The CDR3 length is 12 residues. Between the trimmed V and J ends, which lost 2 bases and 4 bases, there was a span of 6 bases. CDR1 and CDR2 from the germline V gene are SGHNT and YYREEE (reference sequence). The CDR3 sequence is CASSFGGTEAFF. Here the CDR3 DNA reads TGTGCCAGCAGCTTCGGGGGCACTGAAGCTTTCTTT.

V usage is TRBV5-6 and J usage is TRBJ2-3, with TRBD2 matching 12 bases. The ends lost 4 bases at V and 2 bases at J; junction bases unmatched: 5. The CDR3 runs 16 residues. Germline loops: CDR1 SGHDT, CDR2 YYEEEE. For the CDR3, the DNA is TGTGCCAGCAGCCGCGGACTAGCGGGGTTCACAGATACGCAGTATTTT. Protein product: CASSRGLAGFTDTQYF.

J is TRBJ2-6 and V is TRBV4-1; D ambiguous. Germline assignment: CDR1 MGHRA and CDR2 YSYEKL. The CDR3 length is 15 residues. V was trimmed by 1 base and J by 0 bases, leaving 4 bases between them. This CDR3 reads CASSQVSSGANVLTF. CDR3 bases: TGCGCCAGCAGCCAAGTAAGCTCTGGGGCCAACGTCCTGACTTTC.

This clone was detected only once. The J gene is TRBJ1-1, the V gene TRBV6-5; 12 nucleotides match TRBD1. This CDR3 is 16 amino acids long. Unmatched junction bases numbered 6, after V lost 2 bases and J lost 5 bases. Germline CDR1 MNHEY, CDR2 SVGAGI. In DNA form, the CDR3 reads TGTGCCAGCAGTTACCGGGACAGGGGGCGCGGGACTGAAGCTTTCTTT. Encoded protein: CASSYRDRGRGTEAFF.

This clone was counted between two and nine times. The chain employs TRBV30 and TRBJ2-7, with 9 bases that match TRBD1. Trimming cost V 5 bases and J 3 bases; bases outside gene matches: 5. The germline gives CDR1 GTSNPN, CDR2 SVGIG (reference sequence). The length of the CDR3 is 13 residues. CDR3: CAWADRGIYEQYF. The CDR3 nucleotides read TGTGCCTGGGCCGACAGGGGGATCTACGAGCAGTACTTC. The full variable domain, in which reference TRBV30 and TRBJ2-7 provide the parts outside the CDR3, is SQTIHQWPATLVQPVGSPLSLECTVEGTSNPNLYWYRQAAGRGLQLLFYSVGIGQISSEVPQNLSASRPQDRQFILSSKKLLLSDSGFYLCAWADRGIYEQYFGPGTRLTVT.

The chain links TRBV25-1 to TRBJ2-3; D is unresolved. From germline, CDR1 is MGHDK and CDR2 SYGVNS. CDR3 size: 14 residues. V was cut by 8 bases and J by 0 bases, with 12 bases left in between. CDR3 DNA: TGTGCCAGCGGCGACATTCCTAGCACAGATACGCAGTATTTT. It specifies CASGDIPSTDTQYF.

This chain uses TRBV30 with TRBJ2-1; no clear D. V was cut by 4 bases and J by 7 bases, with 8 bases left in between. The CDR3 totals 11 residues. The germline V gene has CDR1 GTSNPN and CDR2 SVGIG (reference sequence). The CDR3 region is CAWKEHNEQFF. The CDR3 DNA sequence: TGTGCCTGGAAAGAACATAATGAGCAGTTCTTC.